The next 14 T cell receptor beta chains were all read from a single sample in a study of control samples from healthy donors and cancer patients. This table comes from immunoSEQ multiplex PCR, and its TCRdb copy is limited to in-frame clones, with some not included. The table records roughly 92,000 clones, roughly 91% of them present only once. Sequenced input: blood. These receptors originate from a woman in her fifties or sixties in good health.

The genes are TRBV18 and TRBJ1-2; no definite D call. Germline V gene data show CDR1 as KGHSH and CDR2 as LQKENI. V was clipped by 4 bases and J by 4 bases, with 13 bases between them. This CDR3 is built from 14 residues. The CDR3 nucleotides are TGTGCCAGCTCACAGGACGGGGAGATCTATGGCTACACCTTC. Protein product: CASSQDGEIYGYTF.

The chain is built from TRBV5-1 and TRBJ2-5; D might be TRBD2 (5 bases). The length of the CDR3 is 16 residues. V was cut by 4 bases and J by 4 bases, with 20 bases left in between. Germline values: CDR1 SGHRS, CDR2 YFSETQ. CDR3 protein: CASSLAGDPVRETQYF. CDR3 bases: TGCGCCAGCAGCCTAGCCGGGGATCCGGTGAGAGAGACCCAGTACTTC. Together with reference TRBV5-1 and TRBJ2-5, the CDR3 gives the full variable domain: KAGVTQTPRYLIKTRGQQVTLSCSPISGHRSVSWYQQTPGQGLQFLFEYFSETQRNKGNFPGRFSGRQFSNSRSEMNVSTLELGDSALYLCASSLAGDPVRETQYFGPGTRLLVL.

The V and J genes are TRBV20-1 and TRBJ2-7; a weak D match, TRBD1 (5 bases). The length of the CDR3 is 12 residues. Germline CDR1 is DFQATT and CDR2 is SNEGSKA (reference sequence). Trimming removed 3 bases at V and 1 base at J, with 7 bases between. The CDR3 bases are TGCAGTGCTAGTCCAGGGTCCTACGAGCAGTACTTC. This encodes CSASPGSYEQYF.

This clone was recorded only once. The CDR3, as DNA: TGTGCCAGCAGCCCATTGGACGGAGGCTACACCTTC. Translating gives CASSPLDGGYTF. The genes are TRBV7-9 and TRBJ1-2; D not certain. The CDR3 consists of 12 residues. The germline V and J ends were trimmed by 5 bases and 8 bases, with 12 bases remaining between them. Germline V gene sequence: CDR1 SEHNR, CDR2 FQNEAQ (reference sequence).

The chain couples TRBV5-3 to TRBJ2-7; 14 bases are shared with TRBD2. TRBV5-3 is assigned to the ORF class and has an uncertain function. The CDR3 length is 16 residues. Germline trimming cut 0 bases from V and 5 bases from J; bases unmatched to any gene: 4. The CDR3 region has the DNA TGTGCCAGAAGCTTGGGACTAGCGGGGGGGCCCCACGAGCAGTACTTC. Amino acids: CARSLGLAGGPHEQYF.

The chain couples TRBV27 to TRBJ1-6; D may be TRBD1 (6 bases). Trimming cost V 2 bases and J 8 bases, with 10 bases left between them. The CDR3 runs to 14 residues. Germline CDR1 and CDR2: MNHEY and SMNVEV (reference sequence). The CDR3, as DNA: TGTGCCAGCAGTTTAGTGGCAGGGGATTCACCCCTCCACTTT. As protein: CASSLVAGDSPLHF.

The genes are TRBV2 and TRBJ2-7; D not resolved. Germline V CDR1 and CDR2: SNHLY, FYNNEI. V was trimmed by 7 bases and J by 5 bases, leaving 21 bases between them. This CDR3 spans 15 amino acids. CDR3 bases: TGTGCCAGCAAAGATTTTCCGAGATCGATCCACGAGCAGTACTTC. Protein sequence: CASKDFPRSIHEQYF.

The chain uses TRBV5-4 and TRBJ2-2; D is perhaps TRBD1 or TRBD2 (5 bases each). CDR1 SGHNT and CDR2 YYREEE come from the germline V gene (reference sequence). Trimming pared 0 bases from V and 2 bases from J, leaving 14 bases between. The CDR3 covers 17 residues. In DNA, the CDR3 is TGTGCCAGCAGCTTGGCCGGCCCGGGACCTAACACCGGGGAGCTGTTTTTT. Translation: CASSLAGPGPNTGELFF.

This sequence joins TRBV5-6 and TRBJ2-5, with 8 bases that match TRBD1. The CDR3 runs 14 residues. Per germline, CDR1 SGHDT and CDR2 YYEEEE. V dropped 0 bases and J dropped 4; count of bases not matched to a gene: 2. The CDR3 DNA reads TGTGCCAGCAGCTTGGGCAGGGGGCCAGAGACCCAGTACTTC. Protein: CASSLGRGPETQYF.

The CDR3 loop reads CASTRTSGTYEQYF. Written as DNA, the CDR3 is TGTGCCAGCACCAGGACTAGCGGGACCTACGAGCAGTACTTC. The chain links TRBV5-5 to TRBJ2-7; 12 bases match TRBD2. The CDR3 extends over 14 amino acids. Germline V lookup: CDR1 SGHKS, CDR2 YYEKEE (reference sequence). The trim removed 6 bases at V and 2 bases at J, leaving 3 bases unmatched. Together with reference TRBV5-5 and TRBJ2-7, the CDR3 gives the full variable domain: DAGVTQSPTHLIKTRGQQVTLRCSPISGHKSVSWYQQVLGQGPQFIFQYYEKEERGRGNFPDRFSARQFPNYSSELNVNALLLGDSALYLCASTRTSGTYEQYFGPGTRLTVT.

The chain couples TRBV19 to TRBJ1-1, with TRBD1 as a possible D gene (6 bases). The V and J ends lost 6 bases and 8 bases respectively, with 22 bases between them. This CDR3 spans 15 amino acids. Germline values: CDR1 LNHDA, CDR2 SQIVND (reference sequence). The CDR3 region has the DNA TGTGCCAGTAGCCTTTACAGGGCCGTGGCAGACGAAGCTTTCTTT. Translation: CASSLYRAVADEAFF.

This chain links TRBV5-4 with TRBJ2-4; D may be TRBD1 (6 bases). CDR1 is SGHNT, CDR2 YYREEE, per germline (reference sequence). V was cut by 4 bases and J by 3 bases, with 14 bases left in between. This CDR3 has 15 residues. The DNA for the CDR3 is TGTGCCAGCAGCCGGGCAGGGGCGGGCAAAAACATTCAGTACTTC. Its translation is CASSRAGAGKNIQYF.

This clone was counted a single time. The chain carries TRBV7-2 and TRBJ2-3; D is uncertain. Between the trimmed V and J ends, which lost 1 base and 3 bases, there was a span of 8 bases. There are 14 residues in the CDR3. CDR1 is SGHTA, CDR2 FQGNSA, per germline. This CDR3 is CASSLVGPTDTQYF. DNA for the CDR3: TGTGCCAGCAGCTTAGTTGGCCCAACAGATACGCAGTATTTT.

The gene calls are TRBV2 and TRBJ2-5, with TRBD2 matching 10 bases. Germline values: CDR1 SNHLY, CDR2 FYNNEI. This CDR3 contains 16 residues. Unmatched junction bases numbered 12, after V lost 7 bases and J lost 4 bases. This chain's CDR3 is CASTRGERGGRETQYF. Here the CDR3 DNA reads TGTGCCAGCACAAGAGGAGAGCGGGGGGGCCGAGAGACCCAGTACTTC.